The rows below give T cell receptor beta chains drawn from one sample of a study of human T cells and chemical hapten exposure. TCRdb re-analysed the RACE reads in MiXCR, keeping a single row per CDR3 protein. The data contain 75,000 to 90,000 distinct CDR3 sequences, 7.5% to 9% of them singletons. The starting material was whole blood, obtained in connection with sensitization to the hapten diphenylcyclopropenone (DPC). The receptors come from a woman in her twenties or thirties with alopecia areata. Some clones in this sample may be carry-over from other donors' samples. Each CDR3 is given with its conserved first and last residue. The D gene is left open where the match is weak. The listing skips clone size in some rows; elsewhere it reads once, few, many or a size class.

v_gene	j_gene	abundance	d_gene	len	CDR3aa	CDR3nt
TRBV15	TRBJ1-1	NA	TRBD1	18	CATSRDTRQAQGGTEAFF	TGTGCCACCAGCAGAGATACCCGACAGGCCCAGGGGGGCACTGAAGCTTTCTTT
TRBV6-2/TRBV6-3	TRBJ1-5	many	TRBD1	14	CASSDWTGDQPQHF	TGTGCCAGCAGTGACTGGACAGGGGATCAGCCCCAGCATTTT
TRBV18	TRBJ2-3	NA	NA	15	CASSGQDGSTDTQYF	TGTGCCAGCTCAGGTCAGGACGGAAGCACAGATACGCAGTATTTT
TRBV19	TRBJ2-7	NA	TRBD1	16	CASSGNRGPHPEEQYF	TGTGCCAGTAGTGGGAACAGGGGCCCACACCCGGAGGAGCAGTACTTC
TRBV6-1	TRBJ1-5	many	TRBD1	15	CASSLRGQSGQPQHF	TGTGCCAGCAGCCTCAGGGGGCAGTCGGGCCAGCCCCAGCATTTT
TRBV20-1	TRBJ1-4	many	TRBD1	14	CSASPQGAYEKLFF	TGCAGTGCTAGTCCACAGGGGGCATATGAAAAACTGTTTTTT
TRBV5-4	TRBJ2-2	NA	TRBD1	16	CASSPGTGKNTGELFF	TGTGCCAGCAGCCCCGGGACAGGGAAGAACACCGGGGAGCTGTTTTTT
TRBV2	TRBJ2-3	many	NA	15	CASTGQNPSTDTQYF	TGTGCCAGCACTGGACAGAACCCCAGCACAGATACGCAGTATTTT
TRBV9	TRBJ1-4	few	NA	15	CASSVAGGGNEKLFF	TGTGCCAGCAGCGTAGCTGGGGGAGGCAATGAAAAACTGTTTTTT
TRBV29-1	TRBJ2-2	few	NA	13	CSVGLRGTGELFF	TGCAGCGTAGGTCTTAGGGGCACCGGGGAGCTGTTTTTT
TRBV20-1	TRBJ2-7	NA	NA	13	CSARDRFSYEQYF	TGCAGTGCTAGAGACCGATTCTCCTACGAGCAGTACTTC
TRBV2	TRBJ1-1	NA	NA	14	CASSAELQNSEAFF	TGTGCCAGCAGCGCCGAACTCCAGAACTCTGAAGCTTTCTTT
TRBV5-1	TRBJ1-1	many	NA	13	CASSPGAGTEAFF	TGCGCCAGCAGCCCGGGGGCTGGCACTGAAGCTTTCTTT
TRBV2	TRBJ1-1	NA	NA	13	CASTTEMNTEAFF	TGTGCCAGCACGACGGAGATGAACACTGAAGCTTTCTTT
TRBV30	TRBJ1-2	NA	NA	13	CAWIPGHNYGYTF	TGTGCCTGGATCCCAGGTCATAACTATGGCTACACCTTC
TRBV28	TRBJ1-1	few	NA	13	CASSSLWVGEAFF	TGTGCCAGCAGCTCCCTGTGGGTAGGCGAAGCTTTCTTT
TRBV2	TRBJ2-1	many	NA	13	CASNRVEGREQFF	TGTGCCAGCAATCGGGTCGAGGGCCGTGAGCAGTTCTTC
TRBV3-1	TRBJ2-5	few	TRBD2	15	CASRSGGGAQETQYF	TGTGCCAGCAGGAGCGGCGGGGGGGCCCAAGAGACCCAGTACTTC
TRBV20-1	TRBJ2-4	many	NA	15	CSAYPHLQGENIQYF	TGCAGTGCTTATCCCCACCTACAGGGCGAAAACATTCAGTACTTC
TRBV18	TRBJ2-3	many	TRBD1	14	CASSLGQESNTQYF	TGTGCCAGCTCACTGGGACAGGAATCGAATACGCAGTATTTT
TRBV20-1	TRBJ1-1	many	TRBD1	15	CSARDRRRGRLEAFF	TGCAGTGCTAGAGATAGGCGCAGGGGGAGACTAGAAGCTTTCTTT
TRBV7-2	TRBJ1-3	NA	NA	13	CASSSRSGNTIYF	TGTGCCAGCAGCTCCCGCTCTGGAAACACCATATATTTT
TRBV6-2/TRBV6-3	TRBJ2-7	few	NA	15	CASSYVPEGTNEQYF	TGTGCCAGCAGTTACGTACCAGAGGGCACGAACGAGCAGTACTTC
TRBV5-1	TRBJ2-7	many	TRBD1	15	CASSLGGTGAYEQYF	TGCGCCAGCAGCTTGGGAGGGACAGGGGCCTACGAGCAGTACTTC
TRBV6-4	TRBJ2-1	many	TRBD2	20	CATLEPGLAFFKSSYNEQFF	TGTGCCACCCTCGAGCCGGGACTAGCCTTCTTTAAGAGCTCCTACAATGAGCAGTTCTTC
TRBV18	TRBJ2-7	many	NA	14	CASSPSTLSYEQYF	TGTGCCAGCTCACCAAGTACACTCTCCTACGAGCAGTACTTC
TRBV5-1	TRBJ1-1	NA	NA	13	CASSTGQTTEAFF	TGCGCCAGCAGCACGGGACAAACCACTGAAGCTTTCTTT
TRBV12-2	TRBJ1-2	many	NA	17	CASRLKCSGRGSDGYTF	TGTGCAAGTCGCTTGAAGTGTAGCGGCCGGGGCTCGGATGGCTACACCTTC
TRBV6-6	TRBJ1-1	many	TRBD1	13	CASRLELDRGAFF	TGTGCCAGCAGGCTCGAATTAGACAGGGGAGCTTTCTTT
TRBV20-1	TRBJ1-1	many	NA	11	CSSQGNAEAFF	TGCAGTTCCCAGGGTAACGCTGAAGCTTTCTTT
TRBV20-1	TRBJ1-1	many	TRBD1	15	CSAGPRTGMWTEAFF	TGCAGTGCTGGACCGAGGACAGGGATGTGGACTGAAGCTTTCTTT
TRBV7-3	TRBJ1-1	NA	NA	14	CASSLDWANGEAFF	TGTGCCAGCAGCTTAGACTGGGCAAACGGTGAAGCTTTCTTT